This TCR beta chain appears in the sequencing data of a study of CD8 T cells in ankylosing spondylitis. In this sample, this clonotype turned up many times. In TCRdb, the 5' RACE reads were re-called with MiXCR into one record per CDR3 protein. The data show around 210,000 distinct CDR3 sequences, 8.2% seen once. This CDR3 region has 14 residues. V gave up 5 bases and J gave up 10 bases, with 20 bases separating them. From germline, CDR1 is MNHEY and CDR2 SVGAGI. The sequenced material came from blood, either unsorted or a sorted T cell fraction (not recorded which). The V call is TRBV6-5, the J call TRBJ1-1; the D is unclear. This TCR derives from a female donor with ankylosing spondylitis or in good health (not recorded which). CDR3 nucleotides: TGTGCCAGCAGTAACTTGGACGGTGTTCGTAGAGCTTTCTTT. Amino acids: CASSNLDGVRRAFF.